This T cell receptor beta chain is from a study of tumor-infiltrating lymphocytes in localized non-small cell lung cancer. The method was immunoSEQ multiplex PCR; TCRdb's version includes in-frame clones alone and lacks a portion of them. This sample has around 25,000 clones; approximately 64% occur once, and the top ten carry more than 5%. CDR3 size: 13 residues. V lost 2 bases to trimming and J lost 1 base, with 5 bases between them. Germline CDR1 reads SEHNR; CDR2 reads FQNEAQ (reference sequence). The receptor comes from a human donor with non-small cell lung cancer. The specimen was lung tumor tissue. This chain links TRBV7-9 with TRBJ1-2; TRBD1 might be the D (5 bases). The CDR3 is CASSLQGNYGYTF. The CDR3 bases are TGTGCCAGCAGCTTACAGGGTAACTATGGCTACACCTTC.